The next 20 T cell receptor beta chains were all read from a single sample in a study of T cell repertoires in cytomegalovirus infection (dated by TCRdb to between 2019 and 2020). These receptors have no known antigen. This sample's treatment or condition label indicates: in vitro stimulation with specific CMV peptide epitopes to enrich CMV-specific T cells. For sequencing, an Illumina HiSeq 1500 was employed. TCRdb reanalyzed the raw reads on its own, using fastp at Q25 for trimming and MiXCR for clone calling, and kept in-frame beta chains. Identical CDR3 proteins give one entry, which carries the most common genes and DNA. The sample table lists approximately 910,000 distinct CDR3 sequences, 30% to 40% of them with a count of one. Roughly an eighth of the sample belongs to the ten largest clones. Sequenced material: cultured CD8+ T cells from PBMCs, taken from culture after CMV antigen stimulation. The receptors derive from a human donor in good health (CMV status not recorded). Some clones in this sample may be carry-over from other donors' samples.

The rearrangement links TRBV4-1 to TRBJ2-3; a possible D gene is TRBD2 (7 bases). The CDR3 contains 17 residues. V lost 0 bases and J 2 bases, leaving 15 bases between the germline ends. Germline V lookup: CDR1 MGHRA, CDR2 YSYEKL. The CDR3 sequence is CASSQELAGAYTDTQYF. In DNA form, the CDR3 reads TGCGCCAGCAGCCAAGAACTCGCGGGGGCTTACACAGATACGCAGTATTTT.

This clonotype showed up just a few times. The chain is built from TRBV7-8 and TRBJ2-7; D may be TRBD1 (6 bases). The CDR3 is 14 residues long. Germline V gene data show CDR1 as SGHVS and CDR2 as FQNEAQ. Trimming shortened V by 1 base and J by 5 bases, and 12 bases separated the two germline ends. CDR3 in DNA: TGTGCCAGCAGCTTAGGGAGAGACAGGAACGAGCAGTACGTC. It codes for CASSLGRDRNEQYV.

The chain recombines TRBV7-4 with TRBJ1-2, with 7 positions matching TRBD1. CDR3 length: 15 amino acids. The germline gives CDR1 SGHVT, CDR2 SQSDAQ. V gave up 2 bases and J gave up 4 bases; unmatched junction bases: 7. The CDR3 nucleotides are TGTGCCAGCAGCTTATTGGGACAGAAGGGCTATGGCTACACCTTC. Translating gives CASSLLGQKGYGYTF.

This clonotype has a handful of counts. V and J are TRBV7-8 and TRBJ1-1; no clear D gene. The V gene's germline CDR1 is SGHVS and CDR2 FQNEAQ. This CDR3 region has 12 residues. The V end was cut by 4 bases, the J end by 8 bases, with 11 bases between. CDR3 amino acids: CASSSSSREAFF. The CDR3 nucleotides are TGTGCCAGCAGCTCCTCCTCACGGGAAGCTTTCTTT.

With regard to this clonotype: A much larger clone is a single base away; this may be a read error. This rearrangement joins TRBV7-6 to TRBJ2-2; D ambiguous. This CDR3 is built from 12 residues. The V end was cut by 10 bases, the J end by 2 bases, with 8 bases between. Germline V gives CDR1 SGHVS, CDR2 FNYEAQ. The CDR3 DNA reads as TGTGCCAACAAACGTAACACCGGGGAGCTGTTTTTT. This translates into CANKRNTGELFF.

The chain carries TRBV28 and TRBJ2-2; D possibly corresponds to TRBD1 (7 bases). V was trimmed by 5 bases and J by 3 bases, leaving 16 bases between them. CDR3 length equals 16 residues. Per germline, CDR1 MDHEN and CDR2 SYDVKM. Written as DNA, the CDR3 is TGTGCCAGCAGTCCCCCCGACAGGGAGGACACCGGGGAGCTGTTTTTT. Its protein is CASSPPDREDTGELFF.

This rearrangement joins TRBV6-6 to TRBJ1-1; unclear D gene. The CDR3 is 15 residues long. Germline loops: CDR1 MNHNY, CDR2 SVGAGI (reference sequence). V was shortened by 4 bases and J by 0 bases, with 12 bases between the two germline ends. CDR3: CASSFTGPMNTEAFF. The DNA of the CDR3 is TGTGCCAGCAGTTTTACCGGACCGATGAACACTGAAGCTTTCTTT.

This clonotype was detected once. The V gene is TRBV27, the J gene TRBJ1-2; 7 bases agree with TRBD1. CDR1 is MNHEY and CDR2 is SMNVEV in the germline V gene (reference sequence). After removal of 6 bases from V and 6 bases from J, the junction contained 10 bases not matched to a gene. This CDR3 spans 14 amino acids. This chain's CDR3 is CASRFAGTVNGYTF. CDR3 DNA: TGTGCCAGCAGGTTCGCCGGGACAGTTAATGGCTACACCTTC.

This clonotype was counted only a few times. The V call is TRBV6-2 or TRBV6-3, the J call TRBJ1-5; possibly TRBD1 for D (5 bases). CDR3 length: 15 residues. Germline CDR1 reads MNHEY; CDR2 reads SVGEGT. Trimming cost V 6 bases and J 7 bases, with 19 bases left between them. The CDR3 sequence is CASSAGPYLGQPQHF. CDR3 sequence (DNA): TGTGCCAGCAGCGCGGGACCTTACCTGGGGCAGCCCCAGCATTTT.

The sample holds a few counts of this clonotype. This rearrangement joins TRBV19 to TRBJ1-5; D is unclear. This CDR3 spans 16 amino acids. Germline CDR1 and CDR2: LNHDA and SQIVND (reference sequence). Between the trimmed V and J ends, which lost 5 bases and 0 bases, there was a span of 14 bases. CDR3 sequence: CASSPVGAYSNQPQHF. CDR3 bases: TGTGCCAGTAGTCCCGTTGGAGCTTATAGCAATCAGCCCCAGCATTTT.

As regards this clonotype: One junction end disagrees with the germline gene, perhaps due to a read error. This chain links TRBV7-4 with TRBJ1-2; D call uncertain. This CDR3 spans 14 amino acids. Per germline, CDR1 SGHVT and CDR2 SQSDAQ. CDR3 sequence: CASSLVGSMHGCTF. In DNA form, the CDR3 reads TGTGCCAGCAGCTTAGTTGGCAGTATGCATGGCTGCACCTTC.

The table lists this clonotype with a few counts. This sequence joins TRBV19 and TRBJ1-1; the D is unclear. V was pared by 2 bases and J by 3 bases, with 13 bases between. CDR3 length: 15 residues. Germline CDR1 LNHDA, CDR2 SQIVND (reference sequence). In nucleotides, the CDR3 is TGTGCCAGTAGTATAACCCCCGACGACTACACTGAAGCTTTCTTT. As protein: CASSITPDDYTEAFF.

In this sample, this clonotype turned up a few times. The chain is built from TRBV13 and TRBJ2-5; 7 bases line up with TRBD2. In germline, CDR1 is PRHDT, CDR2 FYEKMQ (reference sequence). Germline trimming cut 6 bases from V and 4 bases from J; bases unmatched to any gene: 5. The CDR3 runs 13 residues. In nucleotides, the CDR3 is TGTGCCAGCAGGGGGGAGGGTAGAGAGACCCAGTACTTC. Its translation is CASRGEGRETQYF.

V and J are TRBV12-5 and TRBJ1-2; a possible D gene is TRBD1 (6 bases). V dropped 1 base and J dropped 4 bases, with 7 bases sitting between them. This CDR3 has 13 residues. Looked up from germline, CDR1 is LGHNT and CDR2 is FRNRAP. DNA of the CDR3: TGTGCTAGTGGTTTGGGGACAGTCTATGGCTACACCTTC. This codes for CASGLGTVYGYTF.

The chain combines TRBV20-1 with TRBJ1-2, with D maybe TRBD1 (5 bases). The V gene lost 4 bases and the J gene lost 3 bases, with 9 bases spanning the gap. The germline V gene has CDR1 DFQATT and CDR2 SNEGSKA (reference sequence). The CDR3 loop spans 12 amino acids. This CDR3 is CSATAGYYGYTF. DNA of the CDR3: TGCAGTGCTACCGCAGGGTACTATGGCTACACCTTC.

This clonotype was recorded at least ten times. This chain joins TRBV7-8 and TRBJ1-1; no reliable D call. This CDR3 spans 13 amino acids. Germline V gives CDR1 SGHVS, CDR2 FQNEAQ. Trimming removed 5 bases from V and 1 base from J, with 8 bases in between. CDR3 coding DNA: TGTGCCAGCAGCCCCTCGGGGAACACTGAAGCTTTCTTT. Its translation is CASSPSGNTEAFF.

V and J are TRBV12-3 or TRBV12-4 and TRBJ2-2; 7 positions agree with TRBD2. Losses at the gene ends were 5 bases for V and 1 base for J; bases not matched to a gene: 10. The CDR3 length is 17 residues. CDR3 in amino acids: CASSPHSGQGNTGELFF. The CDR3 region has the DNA TGTGCCAGCAGTCCACATAGCGGGCAGGGGAACACCGGGGAGCTGTTTTTT.

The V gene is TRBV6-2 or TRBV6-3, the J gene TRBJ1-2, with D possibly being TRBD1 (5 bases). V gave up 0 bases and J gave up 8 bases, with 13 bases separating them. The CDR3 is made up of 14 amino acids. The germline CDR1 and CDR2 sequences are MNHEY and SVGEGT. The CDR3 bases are TGTGCCAGCAGTTACTCAAGCAGGGATGAAGGCTACACCTTC. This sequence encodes CASSYSSRDEGYTF.

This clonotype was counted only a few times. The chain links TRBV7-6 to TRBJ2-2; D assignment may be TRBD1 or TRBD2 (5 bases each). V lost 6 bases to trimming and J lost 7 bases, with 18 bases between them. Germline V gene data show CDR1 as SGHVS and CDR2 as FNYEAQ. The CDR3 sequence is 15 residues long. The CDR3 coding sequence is TGTGCCAGCAGTTCTGGACAAGCCCGGGGCGGGGAGCTGTTTTTT. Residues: CASSSGQARGGELFF.

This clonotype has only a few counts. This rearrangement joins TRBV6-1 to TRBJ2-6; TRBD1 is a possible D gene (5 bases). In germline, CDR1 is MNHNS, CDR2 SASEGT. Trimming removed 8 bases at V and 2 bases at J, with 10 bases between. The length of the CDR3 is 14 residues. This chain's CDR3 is CASVPGPGANVLTF. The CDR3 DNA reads TGTGCCAGCGTTCCAGGGCCTGGGGCCAACGTCCTGACTTTC.